The source of this TCR beta chain is a study of T cell responses to AZD1222 COVID-19 vaccine. As concerns this clone: Antigen specificity is unknown.

Study observations and caveats: Seropositivity was recorded at baseline in only a handful of AZD1222 recipients. Among vaccine-associated CD4 TCRs, coverage spanned spike, with dominance at 160-218 and 743-854.

This CDR3 has 13 residues. The germline V gene has CDR1 SGHNT and CDR2 YYREEE (reference sequence). Trimming took 4 bases from V and 5 from J; bases not matched to a gene: 4. Produced via immunoSEQ multiplex PCR; TCRdb's table is partial and in-frame only. Among some 250,000 clones listed, almost 95% were seen once. The receptor was derived from an adult who received the AZD1222 COVID-19 vaccine. The rearrangement links TRBV5-4 to TRBJ2-5; 8 positions agree with TRBD2. The material sequenced was peripheral blood, taken 28 days after the second AZD1222 dose. CDR3 sequence reads: CASSARGRETQYF. The CDR3 nucleotides are TGTGCCAGCAGCGCCCGCGGGAGGGAGACCCAGTACTTC. Full variable domain (rest looked up from reference TRBV5-4 and TRBJ2-5): ETGVTQSPTHLIKTRGQQVTLRCSSQSGHNTVSWYQQALGQGPQFIFQYYREEENGRGNFPPRFSGLQFPNYSSELNVNALELDDSALYLCASSARGRETQYFGPGTRLLVL.